This TCR beta chain was identified in a study of shared clonotypes between healthy human individuals. The CDR3 is made up of 15 amino acids. Germline V lookup: CDR1 SGHDT, CDR2 YYEEEE. The V and J ends lost 4 bases and 8 bases, in that order; junction bases with no gene match: 9. Some clones are missing from TCRdb's copy, which holds only in-frame ones; the method was immunoSEQ multiplex PCR. Among about 330,000 clones listed, about nine tenths were seen once. This chain joins TRBV5-6 and TRBJ1-4, with 9 bases aligning to TRBD1. The sequencing input was memory CD8+ T cells sorted from blood. As to subset: CD45RO+ cells pooled with CCR7-negative TemRA cells. The receptor was derived from a man aged 18 to 30 in good health. CDR3 bases: TGTGCCAGCAGCCCGTTGGGACAGGGAGACGAAAAACTGTTTTTT. This translates into CASSPLGQGDEKLFF.